This TCR beta chain derives from a study of T cells in Graves' hyperthyroidism and ophthalmopathy. This CDR3 is 16 amino acids long. The germline V gene encodes CDR1 DFQATT and CDR2 SNEGSKA (reference sequence). The V gene lost 1 base and the J gene lost 1 base, with 14 bases spanning the gap. This clonotype was observed a handful of times. TCR beta CDR3 region amplification was performed from RNA transcripts. Primed by the HTBI set, a first-round RT-PCR was run on the TCR CDR3. MiXCR was run by TCRdb on the multiplex PCR reads, yielding one entry per CDR3 protein. The sample shows roughly 580,000 distinct CDR3 sequences, over 11% of them seen only once.

Sequencing was performed on blood. The chain employs TRBV20-1 and TRBJ2-1; possible D gene TRBD2, 6 bases. The sequence came from a woman in her 30s with Graves' hyperthyroidism that later progressed to Graves' ophthalmopathy. CDR3 DNA sequence: TGCAGTGCTAGAGGGGGAGTAGCGGCGTCCTACAATGAGCAGTTCTTC. Translated, it gives CSARGGVAASYNEQFF.